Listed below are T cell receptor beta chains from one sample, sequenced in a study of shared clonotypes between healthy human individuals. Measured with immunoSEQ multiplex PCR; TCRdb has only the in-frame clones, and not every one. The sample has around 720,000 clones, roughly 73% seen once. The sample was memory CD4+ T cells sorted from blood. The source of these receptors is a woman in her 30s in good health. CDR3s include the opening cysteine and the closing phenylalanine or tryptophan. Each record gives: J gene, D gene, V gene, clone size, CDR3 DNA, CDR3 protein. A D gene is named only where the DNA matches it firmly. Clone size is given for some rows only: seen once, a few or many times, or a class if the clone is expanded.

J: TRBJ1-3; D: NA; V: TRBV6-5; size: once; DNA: TGTGCCAGCAGTTACTCCTTGGACATAGGAAACACCATATATTTT; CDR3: CASSYSLDIGNTIYF
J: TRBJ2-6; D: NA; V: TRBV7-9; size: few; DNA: TGTGCCATCCCGAACCCGCACAGCCGATCCTCTGGGGCCAACGTCCTGACTTTC; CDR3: CAIPNPHSRSSGANVLTF
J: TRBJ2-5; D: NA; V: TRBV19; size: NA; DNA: TGTGCCAGTAGAGCCAGGGCCCAAGAGACCCAGTACTTC; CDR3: CASRARAQETQYF
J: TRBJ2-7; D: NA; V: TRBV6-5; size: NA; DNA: TGTGCCAGCAGGGCCCGCCCGGGACCGATCTACGAGCAGTACTTC; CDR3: CASRARPGPIYEQYF
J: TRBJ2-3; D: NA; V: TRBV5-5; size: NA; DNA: TGTGCCAGCAGCTACTCCCGGACTTTGAGCACAGATACGCAGTATTTT; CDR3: CASSYSRTLSTDTQYF
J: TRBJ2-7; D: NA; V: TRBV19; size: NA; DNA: TGTGCCAGTAGTGGGGGCCCTCGGACATATTACGAGCAGTACTTC; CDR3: CASSGGPRTYYEQYF
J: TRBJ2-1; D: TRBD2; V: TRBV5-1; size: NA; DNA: TGCGCCAGCAGCCCCTTCGCGGGGGGGAATGAGCAGTTCTTC; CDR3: CASSPFAGGNEQFF
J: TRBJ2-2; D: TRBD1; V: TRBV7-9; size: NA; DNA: TGTGCCAGCAGCGAGGGACAGGGGTTGGGGGAGCTGTTTTTT; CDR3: CASSEGQGLGELFF
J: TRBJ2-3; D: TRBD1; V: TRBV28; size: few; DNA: TGTGCCAGCAGTCCTCCGGGACAGGGTTTCACAGATACGCAGTATTTT; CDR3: CASSPPGQGFTDTQYF
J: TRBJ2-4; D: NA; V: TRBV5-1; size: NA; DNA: TGCGCCAGCAGCTTGGGGTATGGGGGAAACATTCAGTACTTC; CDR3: CASSLGYGGNIQYF
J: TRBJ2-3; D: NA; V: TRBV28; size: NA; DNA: TGTGCCAGCAGTTCCGAGCTCCCCACCACAGATACGCAGTATTTT; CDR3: CASSSELPTTDTQYF
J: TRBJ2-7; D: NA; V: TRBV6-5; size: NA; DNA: TGTGCCAGCAGATCTTCCTACCGCGAGCAGTACTTC; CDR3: CASRSSYREQYF
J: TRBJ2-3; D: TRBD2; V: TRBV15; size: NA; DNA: TGTGCCACCAGCAGAGTTCCAACGGGAGGGCTTGGCGATACGCAGTATTTT; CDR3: CATSRVPTGGLGDTQYF
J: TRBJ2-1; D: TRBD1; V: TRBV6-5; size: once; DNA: TGTGCCAGCAGTTACTCGACAGGGGGCGCCTACAATGAGCAGTTCTTC; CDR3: CASSYSTGGAYNEQFF
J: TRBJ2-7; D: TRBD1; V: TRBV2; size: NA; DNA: TGTGCCAGCAGTACAAGACAGGGAGTGGACGAGCAGTACTTC; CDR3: CASSTRQGVDEQYF
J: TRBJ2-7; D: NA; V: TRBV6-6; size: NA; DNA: TGTGCCAGCAGTTACGAAGGGACCTGGGAGCAGTACTTC; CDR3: CASSYEGTWEQYF
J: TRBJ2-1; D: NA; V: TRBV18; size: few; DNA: TGTGCCAGCTGTCCCGGGGGAAATAAACAGGAGCAGTTCTTC; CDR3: CASCPGGNKQEQFF
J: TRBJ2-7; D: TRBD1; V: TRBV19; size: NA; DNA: TGTGCCAGTAGTATCGACAGGGGGCGTGTCGGTGAGCAGTACTTC; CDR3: CASSIDRGRVGEQYF
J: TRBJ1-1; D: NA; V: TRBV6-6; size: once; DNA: TGTGCCAGCAGTAACGAGAGGACTGAAGCTTTCTTT; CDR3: CASSNERTEAFF
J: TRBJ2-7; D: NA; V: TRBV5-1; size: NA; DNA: TGCGCCAGCAGCTCGTCCGGGGACGGACGCTACGAGCAGTACTTC; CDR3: CASSSSGDGRYEQYF
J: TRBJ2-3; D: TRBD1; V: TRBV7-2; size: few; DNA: TGTGCCGCAGCCAGGGACAGGGGGCGTGATACGCAGTATTTT; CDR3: CAAARDRGRDTQYF
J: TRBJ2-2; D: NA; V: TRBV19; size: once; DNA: TGTGCCAGTAGTCCGGGCTACACCGGGGAGCTGTTTTTT; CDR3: CASSPGYTGELFF